The 21 T cell receptor beta chains given below trace back to one sample, sequenced in a study of cytomegalovirus exposure and HLA in healthy donors. Here immunoSEQ multiplex PCR was the method, and the copy in TCRdb shows in-frame clones only, minus some. Among 300,000 or so clones listed, approximately 86% were seen once. Sequencing was carried out using PBMCs. The origin of the receptors is a man younger than 40 in good health and CMV-seronegative.

CDR3 protein: CASSFAGSYNSPLHF. For the CDR3, the DNA is TGTGCCAGCAGCTTTGCGGGGTCCTATAATTCACCCCTCCACTTT. The V gene is TRBV7-9, the J gene TRBJ1-6; D is uncertain. This CDR3 has 15 amino acids. Trimming shortened V by 3 bases and J by 1 base, and 7 bases separated the two germline ends. Germline CDR1 and CDR2: SEHNR and FQNEAQ (reference sequence).

The CDR3 reads CASSLGGFSPDTQYF. The DNA for the CDR3 is TGTGCCAGCAGCTTAGGAGGGTTTAGTCCGGATACGCAGTATTTT. V is TRBV11-3 and J is TRBJ2-3; D perhaps matches TRBD2 (5 bases). The CDR3 loop spans 15 amino acids. V dropped 1 base and J dropped 6 bases, with 14 bases sitting between them. Germline V lookup: CDR1 SGHNT, CDR2 YENEEA.

The CDR3 here is CASSREPLAGITYEQYF. The CDR3 DNA follows: TGTGCCAGCAGCCGAGAACCCCTAGCGGGTATTACCTACGAGCAGTACTTC. V gene TRBV5-4 combines with J gene TRBJ2-7, with 8 bases identical to TRBD2. The CDR3 covers 17 residues. V gave up 4 bases and J gave up 2 bases; unmatched junction bases: 14. Germline V gene lookup returns CDR1 SGHNT and CDR2 YYREEE (reference sequence).

This clone has more than one count but fewer than ten. The chain couples TRBV7-6 to TRBJ2-7; D possibly corresponds to TRBD1 (6 bases). Per germline, CDR1 SGHVS and CDR2 FNYEAQ. The germline V and J ends were trimmed by 1 base and 1 base, with 11 bases remaining between them. This CDR3 contains 15 residues. CDR3 region: CASSLGTASSYEQYF. The CDR3 DNA reads TGTGCCAGCAGCTTAGGGACAGCGAGTTCCTACGAGCAGTACTTC.

The chain links TRBV10-2 to TRBJ1-2; D is perhaps TRBD1 (6 bases). The germline V gene has CDR1 WSHSY and CDR2 SAAADI. The V end lost 4 bases, the J end lost 2 bases, and 17 bases lay between the germline ends. This CDR3 is 16 amino acids long. The CDR3 reads CASSVTRGDANYGYTF. DNA for the CDR3: TGCGCCAGCAGTGTTACCAGGGGAGATGCGAACTATGGCTACACCTTC.

This clone showed up just once. The chain links TRBV14 to TRBJ2-7, with 8 bases aligning to TRBD2. Germline trimming cut 0 bases from V and 0 bases from J; bases unmatched to any gene: 10. Germline V gene lookup returns CDR1 SGHDN and CDR2 FVKESK. This CDR3 spans 18 amino acids. CDR3 DNA: TGTGCCAGCAGCCAAGATCGAACTAGCGGCGCCAGCTCCTACGAGCAGTACTTC. Its translation: CASSQDRTSGASSYEQYF.

This clone was picked up a small number of times. This rearrangement joins TRBV11-2 to TRBJ2-7, with D hard to call. CDR3 size: 11 residues. Trimming stripped 6 bases from V and 2 bases from J, with 5 bases between. Germline-derived CDR1 and CDR2 are SGHAT and FQNNGV. The DNA of the CDR3 is TGTGCCAGCAGTACTCCCTACGAGCAGTACTTC. Its translation: CASSTPYEQYF.

V and J are TRBV4-2 and TRBJ2-1; D is undetermined. Trimming took 4 bases from V and 0 from J, leaving 10 bases between them. The CDR3 loop spans 15 amino acids. Germline V gene data show CDR1 as LGHNA and CDR2 as YNFKEQ. CDR3 nucleotides: TGTGCCAGCAGCCGTAACATTGCCTCCTACAATGAGCAGTTCTTC. The encoded protein is CASSRNIASYNEQFF.

The rearrangement joins TRBV19 to TRBJ2-7; D is perhaps TRBD2 (5 bases). This CDR3 region has 14 residues. Trimming left V 3 bases short and J 0 bases short, with 9 bases between. The germline CDR1 and CDR2 sequences are LNHDA and SQIVND (reference sequence). CDR3 loop: CASSIGLSSYEQYF. The CDR3 bases are TGTGCCAGTAGTATCGGACTGAGCTCCTACGAGCAGTACTTC.

The chain is built from TRBV6-1 and TRBJ1-1; no clear D. The CDR3 totals 12 residues. Per the germline V gene, CDR1 is MNHNS and CDR2 is SASEGT. V was clipped by 2 bases and J by 6 bases, with 7 bases between them. The CDR3 loop is CASSEWAPEAFF. The DNA for the CDR3 is TGTGCCAGCAGTGAATGGGCGCCTGAAGCTTTCTTT.

The rearrangement uses TRBV27 and TRBJ1-2, with 9 bases identical to TRBD1. The CDR3 runs to 15 residues. Germline CDR1 MNHEY, CDR2 SMNVEV (reference sequence). V trimming: 6 bases; J trimming: 7 bases; junction bases outside the gene matches: 12. CDR3 DNA sequence: TGTGCCAGCAGCCAAACCCCGGGACAGGGTGGTGGCTACACCTTC. Translated, it gives CASSQTPGQGGGYTF.

This chain joins TRBV4-3 and TRBJ2-7; the match to TRBD2 covers 10 bases. V shed 1 base, J shed 2 bases, and the junction held 11 bases outside the gene matches. The CDR3 totals 18 residues. Per germline, CDR1 LGHNA and CDR2 YSLEER. The CDR3 loop is CASSQGLSLAGPTYEQYF. For the CDR3, the DNA is TGCGCCAGCAGCCAAGGGCTATCACTAGCGGGGCCAACCTACGAGCAGTACTTC.

The rearrangement links TRBV27 to TRBJ2-5, with a tentative D call TRBD2 (5 bases). The CDR3 is 14 residues long. Germline loops: CDR1 MNHEY, CDR2 SMNVEV (reference sequence). The V gene lost 6 bases and the J gene lost 5 bases, with 16 bases spanning the gap. CDR3 in amino acids: CASSGIQQRETQYF. For the CDR3, the DNA is TGTGCCAGCAGCGGGATCCAACAGAGGGAGACCCAGTACTTC.

This clone was seen a few times. The chain is built from TRBV10-2 and TRBJ2-7, with 10 bases identical to TRBD1. V was clipped by 4 bases and J by 4 bases; unmatched bases: 7. Germline loops: CDR1 WSHSY, CDR2 SAAADI. This CDR3 has 15 amino acids. The chain's CDR3 is CASSVRDRGSYEQYF. DNA for the CDR3: TGCGCCAGCAGTGTTCGGGACAGGGGTTCTTACGAGCAGTACTTC.

V gene TRBV7-9 combines with J gene TRBJ2-2, with 10 bases identical to TRBD1. After removal of 4 bases from V and 4 bases from J, the junction contained 3 bases not matched to a gene. CDR1 SEHNR and CDR2 FQNEAQ come from the germline V gene (reference sequence). There are 15 residues in the CDR3. CDR3 protein: CASSSGTGVTGELFF. In DNA form, the CDR3 reads TGTGCCAGCAGCTCCGGGACAGGGGTCACCGGGGAGCTGTTTTTT.

The genes are TRBV11-2 and TRBJ2-1; 10 bases are a match to TRBD2. Germline V lookup: CDR1 SGHAT, CDR2 FQNNGV. The length of the CDR3 is 17 residues. The V and J ends lost 2 bases and 4 bases, in that order; junction bases with no gene match: 8. CDR3 amino acids: CASSLLLAGLAYNEQFF. The CDR3 coding sequence is TGTGCCAGCAGCTTACTATTAGCGGGACTAGCGTACAATGAGCAGTTCTTC.

This chain joins TRBV5-6 and TRBJ2-7; D might be TRBD2 (6 bases). CDR1 is SGHDT, CDR2 YYEEEE, per germline. The CDR3 length is 15 residues. Deletions cut 0 bases from V and 2 bases from J, with 12 bases between. CDR3 sequence reads: CASSLDRDFPYEQYF. In DNA form, the CDR3 reads TGTGCCAGCAGCTTGGATAGGGACTTTCCCTACGAGCAGTACTTC.

This chain uses TRBV30 with TRBJ2-7, with D possibly matching TRBD1 (6 bases). Trimming removed 3 bases from V and 1 base from J, with 10 bases in between. Germline V gene sequence: CDR1 GTSNPN, CDR2 SVGIG (reference sequence). The CDR3 length is 13 residues. The CDR3 here is CAWRQGLSYEQYF. As DNA, the CDR3 is TGTGCCTGGAGGCAGGGGTTATCCTACGAGCAGTACTTC. The variable domain in full, completed from reference TRBV30 and TRBJ2-7, reads SQTIHQWPATLVQPVGSPLSLECTVEGTSNPNLYWYRQAAGRGLQLLFYSVGIGQISSEVPQNLSASRPQDRQFILSSKKLLLSDSGFYLCAWRQGLSYEQYFGPGTRLTVT.

V and J are TRBV6-5 and TRBJ2-1; 10 bases map to TRBD2. The ends lost 6 bases at V and 8 bases at J; junction bases unmatched: 10. This CDR3 spans 15 amino acids. CDR1 MNHEY and CDR2 SVGAGI come from the germline V gene. CDR3 in DNA: TGTGCCAGCAGGAACCGGCCAGCGGGGGGGTATGAGCAGTTCTTC. It codes for CASRNRPAGGYEQFF.

The genes are TRBV7-2 and TRBJ2-3; D uncertain. Per the germline V gene, CDR1 is SGHTA and CDR2 is FQGNSA. V was trimmed by 2 bases and J by 7 bases, leaving 7 bases between them. The CDR3 has 12 residues. CDR3 bases: TGTGCCAGCAGCTTAAGCCTGAATACGCAGTATTTT. It codes for CASSLSLNTQYF.

The chain couples TRBV19 to TRBJ2-2; 9 nucleotides line up with TRBD1. From germline, CDR1 is LNHDA and CDR2 SQIVND (reference sequence). There are 16 residues in the CDR3. V lost 3 bases and J lost 1; bases outside the gene matches: 3. As DNA, the CDR3 is TGTGCCAGTAGTATGAGACAGGGGGGGAACACCGGGGAGCTGTTTTTT. It yields the protein CASSMRQGGNTGELFF.